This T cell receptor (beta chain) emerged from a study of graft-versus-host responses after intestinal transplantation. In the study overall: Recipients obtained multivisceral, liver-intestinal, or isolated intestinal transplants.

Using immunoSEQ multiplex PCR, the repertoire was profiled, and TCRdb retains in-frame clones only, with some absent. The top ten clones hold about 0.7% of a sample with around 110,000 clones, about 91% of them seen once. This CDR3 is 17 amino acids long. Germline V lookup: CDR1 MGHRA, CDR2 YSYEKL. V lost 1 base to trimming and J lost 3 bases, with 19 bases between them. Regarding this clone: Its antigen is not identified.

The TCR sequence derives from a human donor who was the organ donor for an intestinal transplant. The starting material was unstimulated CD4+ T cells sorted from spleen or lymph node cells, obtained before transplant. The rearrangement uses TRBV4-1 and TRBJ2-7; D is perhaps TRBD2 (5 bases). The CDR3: CASSQGPPGMLGYEQYF. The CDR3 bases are TGCGCCAGCAGCCAAGGACCCCCGGGGATGTTAGGCTACGAGCAGTACTTC.